This TCR beta chain was profiled in a study of T cells after yellow fever vaccination. The germline gives CDR1 MNHNS, CDR2 SASEGT. With V trimmed by 6 bases and J by 6 bases, 5 bases remained unmatched. This CDR3 comprises 13 residues. Conversion of TCR transcripts into cDNA relied on 5'RACE template switching, which added a universal primer site and UMIs. TCRdb re-derived calls from the 5' RACE reads in MiXCR, one entry per CDR3 protein. The table lists over 250,000 distinct CDR3 sequences, about 5.2% of them singletons. In this sample, this clonotype turned up a few times. This material consisted of CD4+ T cells sorted from PBMCs, taken on the day of the yellow fever booster vaccination. This sequence was found in a man between 18 and 35 years old who received the YFV17D yellow fever vaccine. The rearrangement uses TRBV6-1 and TRBJ1-5; 7 bases align to TRBD1. The CDR3 sequence is CASSDRARQPQHF. The CDR3 DNA reads as TGTGCCAGCAGCGACAGGGCACGTCAGCCCCAGCATTTT.